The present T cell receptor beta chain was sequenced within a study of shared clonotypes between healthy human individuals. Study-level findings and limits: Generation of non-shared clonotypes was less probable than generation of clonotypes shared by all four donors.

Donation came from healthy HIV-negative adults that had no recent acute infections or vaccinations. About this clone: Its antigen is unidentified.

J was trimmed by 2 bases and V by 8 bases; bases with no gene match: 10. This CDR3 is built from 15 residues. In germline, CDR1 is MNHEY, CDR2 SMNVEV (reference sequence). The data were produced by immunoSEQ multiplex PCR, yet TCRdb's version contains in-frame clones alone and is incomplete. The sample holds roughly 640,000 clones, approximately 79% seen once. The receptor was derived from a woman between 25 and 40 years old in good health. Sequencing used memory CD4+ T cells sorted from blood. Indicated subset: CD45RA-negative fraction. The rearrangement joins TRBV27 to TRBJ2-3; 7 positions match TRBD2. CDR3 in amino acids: CASFSSGTITDTQYF. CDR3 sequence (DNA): TGTGCCAGCTTCTCTAGCGGCACCATCACAGATACGCAGTATTTT.